What follows describes a single TCR beta chain. What it binds is not known. The source of the sample is a study of PD-1 blockade in classical Hodgkin lymphoma. Here immunoSEQ multiplex PCR was the method, and the copy in TCRdb shows in-frame clones only, minus some. The table lists more than 90,000 clones, just under 80% of them singletons, with roughly 10% in the top ten. Time point denoted: cycle 4 day 1 (C4D1), after 6 weeks of nivolumab. Each patient relapsed following autologous stem cell transplantation, and prior brentuximab vedotin exposure differed. This CDR3 has 16 amino acids. The V end lost 6 bases, the J end lost 0 bases, and 15 bases lay between the germline ends. CDR1 MDHEN and CDR2 SYDVKM come from the germline V gene. Overall study findings and caveats: Nivolumab initiated under 1 year post-ASCT led to patient exclusion.

V is TRBV28 and J is TRBJ1-5, with D perhaps matching TRBD1 (6 bases). This TCR was sampled from a human donor with classical Hodgkin lymphoma. The sample was peripheral blood mononuclear cells (PBMCs), taken before the fourth cycle of nivolumab. The CDR3 DNA is TGTGCCAGCAGGGCCAGGGGATTGGGTAGCAATCAGCCCCAGCATTTT. This codes for CASRARGLGSNQPQHF.